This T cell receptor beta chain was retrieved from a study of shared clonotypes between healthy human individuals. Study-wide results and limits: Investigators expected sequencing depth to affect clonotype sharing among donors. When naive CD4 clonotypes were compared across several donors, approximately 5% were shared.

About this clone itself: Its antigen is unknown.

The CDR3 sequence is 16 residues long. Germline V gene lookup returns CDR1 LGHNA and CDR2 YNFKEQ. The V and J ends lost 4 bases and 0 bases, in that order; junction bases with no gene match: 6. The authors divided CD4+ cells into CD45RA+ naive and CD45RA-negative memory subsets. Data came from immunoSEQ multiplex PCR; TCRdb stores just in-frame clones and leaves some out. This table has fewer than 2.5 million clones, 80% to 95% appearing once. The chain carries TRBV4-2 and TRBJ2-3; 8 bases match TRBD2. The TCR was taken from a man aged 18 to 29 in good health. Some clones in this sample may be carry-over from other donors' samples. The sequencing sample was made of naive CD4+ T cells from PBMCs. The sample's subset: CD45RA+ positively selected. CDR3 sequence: CASSLAAGASTDTQYF. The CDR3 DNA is TGTGCCAGCAGCCTTGCAGCGGGGGCAAGCACAGATACGCAGTATTTT.